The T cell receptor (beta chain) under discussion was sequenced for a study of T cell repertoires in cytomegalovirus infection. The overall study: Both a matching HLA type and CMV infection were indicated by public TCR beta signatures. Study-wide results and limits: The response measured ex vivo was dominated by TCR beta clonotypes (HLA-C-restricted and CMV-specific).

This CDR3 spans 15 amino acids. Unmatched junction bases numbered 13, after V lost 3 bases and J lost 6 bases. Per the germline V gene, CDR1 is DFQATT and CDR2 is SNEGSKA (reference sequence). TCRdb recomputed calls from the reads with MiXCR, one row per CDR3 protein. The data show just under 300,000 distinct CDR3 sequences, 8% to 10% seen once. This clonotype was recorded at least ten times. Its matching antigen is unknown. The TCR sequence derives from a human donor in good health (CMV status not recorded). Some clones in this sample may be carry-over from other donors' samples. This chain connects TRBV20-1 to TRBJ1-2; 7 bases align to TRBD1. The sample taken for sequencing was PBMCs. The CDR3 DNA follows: TGCAGTGCTAGGGCCGTCTTCCGACAGGGAGATGGCTACACCTTC. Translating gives CSARAVFRQGDGYTF.